This T cell receptor beta chain was captured in a study of spatial heterogeneity in lung cancer. Study-wide context: Averaged across combinations, each unique TCR and UMI pairing appeared more than ten times in raw reads, which were uncorrected.

Study results and limitations: Compared with follow-up, resection was when ubiquitous expanded tumor TCRs appeared in blood more.

This CDR3 region has 11 residues. The germline gives CDR1 SQVTM, CDR2 ANQGSEA. Each TCR cDNA molecule bore a unique molecular identifier. TCRdb ran MiXCR on the 5' RACE reads and lists one entry per CDR3 protein. This table holds 40,000 to 55,000 distinct CDR3 sequences, roughly 13% found once. Time point denoted: sample taken at primary tumor resection. Material for sequencing was whole RNA from tumor, nontumor lung or frozen PBMC, left unsorted. The donors comprised roughly 71 untreated early-stage non-small cell lung cancer patients. This clonotype was detected ten times or more. Its antigen is currently unknown.

V usage is TRBV29-1 and J usage is TRBJ2-7; TRBD2 matches at 8 bases. The sample was PBMCs, taken at surgery. The receptor was isolated from a male donor with early-stage non-small cell lung cancer. In DNA, the CDR3 is TGCTCGGGGGGGGAGACCTACGAGCAGTACTTC. It specifies CSGGETYEQYF.